Presented here are 9 T cell receptor beta chains from one specimen sequenced in a study of cytomegalovirus exposure and HLA in healthy donors (dated by TCRdb to the late 2010s). The library was produced with the immunoSEQ multiplex PCR assay. The multiplex PCR relied on a mix of 60 forward primers for TCR Vbeta segments and 13 reverse primers for TCR Jbeta segments. TCRdb stores this immuneACCESS table with in-frame sequences only. Part of the clones is absent; in the studies checked, under half of the shortfall reflects unresolved V genes, and no reason is known for the rest. This sample lists about 160,000 clones; 80% were detected once. The ten largest clones take up roughly 9% of the sample. Sequencing was done on a sample of PBMCs. Receptors originate from a man younger than 35 in good health and CMV-seropositive.

This clone was counted a few times. This chain connects TRBV7-9 to TRBJ1-2; D might be TRBD1 (6 bases). Germline V gene data show CDR1 as SEHNR and CDR2 as FQNEAQ (reference sequence). The CDR3 totals 15 residues. V was clipped by 6 bases and J by 0 bases, with 14 bases between them. The CDR3 is CASSPQGLANYGYTF. The DNA for the CDR3 is TGTGCCAGCAGTCCACAGGGCCTCGCTAACTATGGCTACACCTTC.

The chain couples TRBV5-5 to TRBJ1-5, with D maybe TRBD1 (5 bases). Germline V gene sequence: CDR1 SGHKS, CDR2 YYEKEE (reference sequence). The V and J ends lost 0 bases and 5 bases respectively, with 12 bases between them. The CDR3 runs to 15 residues. The CDR3 sequence: CASSLGDSLYQPQHF. Written as DNA, the CDR3 is TGTGCCAGCAGCTTGGGAGACAGCCTTTATCAGCCCCAGCATTTT.

This chain uses TRBV11-2 with TRBJ2-5; possible D gene TRBD1, 5 bases. Germline CDR1 is SGHAT and CDR2 is FQNNGV. The CDR3 is made up of 15 amino acids. The V end lost 1 base, the J end lost 7 bases, and 16 bases lay between the germline ends. Written as DNA, the CDR3 is TGTGCCAGCAGCTTAGGGGGCGAACGGGCGTGGACCCAGTACTTC. It specifies CASSLGGERAWTQYF.

This chain uses TRBV7-8 with TRBJ2-1; D ambiguous. The CDR3 contains 14 residues. From germline, CDR1 is SGHVS and CDR2 FQNEAQ. V shed 5 bases and J shed 4 bases, with 12 bases lying between them. The CDR3 bases are TGTGCCAGCAGCCCTAACCAAGCTTACAATGAGCAGTTCTTC. The encoded protein is CASSPNQAYNEQFF.

The rearrangement joins TRBV7-7 to TRBJ2-2; D ambiguous. V was pared by 5 bases and J by 3 bases, with 10 bases between. Germline values: CDR1 SSHAT, CDR2 FNYEAQ (reference sequence). This CDR3 has 14 amino acids. The CDR3 nucleotides read TGTGCCAGCAGCACGTCACAGCACACCGGGGAGCTGTTTTTT. Translation gives CASSTSQHTGELFF.

The chain recombines TRBV25-1 with TRBJ1-6; possible D gene TRBD1, 6 bases. With 6 bases removed from V and 10 bases from J, the gap between germline ends came to 13 bases. CDR3 length: 13 amino acids. Germline CDR1 and CDR2: MGHDK and SYGVNS. CDR3: CASRPPGVSPLHF. The CDR3 DNA is TGTGCCAGCAGGCCCCCAGGGGTATCACCCCTCCACTTT.

The chain joins TRBV11-2 to TRBJ1-5; D might be TRBD1 (6 bases). Trimming removed 4 bases from V and 2 bases from J, with 12 bases in between. The germline V gene encodes CDR1 SGHAT and CDR2 FQNNGV. This CDR3 contains 15 residues. The CDR3 is CASSSNPGGNQPQHF. As DNA, the CDR3 is TGTGCCAGCAGCTCAAACCCAGGGGGCAATCAGCCCCAGCATTTT.

The rearrangement links TRBV5-4 to TRBJ2-1; 13 bases align to TRBD2. The CDR3 spans 15 residues. V was pared by 4 bases and J by 7 bases, with 5 bases of the junction left unmatched. Looked up from germline, CDR1 is SGHNT and CDR2 is YYREEE (reference sequence). CDR3 sequence (DNA): TGTGCCAGCAGCGCTGGGACTAGCGGGGCTAATGAGCAGTTCTTC. It translates to CASSAGTSGANEQFF.

This chain joins TRBV5-1 and TRBJ2-7, with a possible D match to TRBD2 (6 bases). V was clipped by 4 bases and J by 0 bases, with 14 bases between them. Per the germline V gene, CDR1 is SGHRS and CDR2 is YFSETQ. This CDR3 is 15 amino acids long. In nucleotides, the CDR3 is TGCGCCAGCAGCGGGGGACTCGAGAGCTCCTACGAGCAGTACTTC. Protein: CASSGGLESSYEQYF. The full variable domain, rest sourced from reference TRBV5-1 and TRBJ2-7, is KAGVTQTPRYLIKTRGQQVTLSCSPISGHRSVSWYQQTPGQGLQFLFEYFSETQRNKGNFPGRFSGRQFSNSRSEMNVSTLELGDSALYLCASSGGLESSYEQYFGPGTRLTVT.